This T cell receptor (beta chain) was retrieved from a study of OX40 agonist ivuxolimab in advanced cancers. Study-wide context: Ivuxolimab was an agonistic, fully human IgG2 monoclonal antibody directed against OX40 (CD134), a costimulatory receptor. Intravenous ivuxolimab was administered to patients every 2 weeks at six dose levels: 0.01, 0.1, 0.3, 1.5, 3 and 10 mg/kg. Of the roughly 51 patients in dose escalation, 19 had hepatocellular carcinoma, some 15 had melanoma, 9 had renal cell carcinoma and 9 had head and neck cancer. In the dose-escalation cohort, 70% to 90% of patients were male, and the mean age was 60 years with a range of roughly 20 to 85. Prior anti-PD-1, anti-PD-L1 or anti-CTLA-4 therapy was permitted, and checkpoint inhibitors had been received by more than 35% of dose-escalation patients. Partial responses occurred in three dose-escalation patients: two with cutaneous melanoma and one with hepatocellular carcinoma. The purpose of peripheral TCRbeta sequencing was to test whether ivuxolimab changed TCR sequence diversity and led to clonal T-cell expansion. The monotherapy dose-escalation portion (N ≈ 52 patients) of the phase I ivuxolimab trial is reported in the paper. The investigation overall reported the following: After ivuxolimab, expanded clones were on average more numerous among CD8+ T cells than among CD4+ T cells. The antigen specificity of the peripheral T cells that underwent clonal expansion was not determined. At doses of 0.1 to 3.0 mg/kg, clonal expansion of both CD4+ and CD8+ blood T cells was observed from baseline to week 6. Low levels of normalized T-cell clonal expansion were also seen in some patients who did not respond. In partial responders in the 0.1-3.0 mg/kg groups, normalized peripheral clonal expansion was found to be among the lowest, especially among CD8+ T cells.

From the cysteine through the phenylalanine, the CDR3 covers 14 amino acids. The read is trimmed to its CDR3 DNA, 42 bases read in frame from base 1. V and J are trimmed by 4 bases and 8 bases, and the gene matches miss 8 bases of the junction. The germline V gene yields MRHNA for CDR1 and SNTAGT for CDR2. On this clone: The clone's antigen remains unknown. Nothing much larger sits one base from this clone, and base qualities are not available.

Patients with a history of autoimmune disease or receiving systemic immunosuppression were excluded from the trial. Peripheral blood for TCR sequencing was drawn from every dose cohort at baseline, at cycle 4 day 1 and at cycle 7 day 1. Samples were obtained from an open-label, multicenter, first-in-human phase I dose-escalation trial of ivuxolimab. Adults with locally advanced or metastatic melanoma, renal cell, hepatocellular, or head and neck squamous cell carcinoma were enrolled in the trial. Before TCR sequencing, CD4+ T cells and CD8+ T cells from peripheral blood were sorted into separate populations. Genomic DNA was extracted from sorted cells for sequencing of the TCRbeta CDR3 region. The immunoSEQ Assay was used for sequencing of TCRbeta CDR3 regions. This is the immuneACCESS table as TCRdb keeps it, with only in-frame sequences that have V and J called. A part of the clones is gone; compared with another copy, unresolved V genes explain less than half, and the rest is unexplained. The sample profile shows over 55,000 clones; roughly 84% of them were found once. In total, the top ten clones hold around 0.77% of the sample.

This clonotype was sampled from an adult with an advanced solid tumor such as melanoma, head and neck, liver or kidney cancer. The sequence is built from TRBV6-4 and TRBJ2-1; 7 middle bases align to TRBD2. Sequenced material: CD4+ or CD8+ T cells sorted from blood, taken in a trial of the OX40 agonist ivuxolimab. CDR3 reads: CASSVSGGRDEQFF. The sequence in DNA is TGTGCCAGCAGTGTCTCGGGGGGTCGGGATGAGCAGTTCTTC.